This entry lists 32 T cell receptor beta chains sequenced from one sample in a study of OX40 agonist ivuxolimab in advanced cancers. The method behind the library was the immunoSEQ multiplex PCR assay. TCRdb holds this immuneACCESS table with in-frame rearrangements only. Some clones are missing; in checked studies, unresolved V genes explain under half, and the rest has no known cause. A total of roughly 53,000 clones appear in this sample, roughly 79% of them only once. The ten largest clones represent 2% to 3% of the sample. The sample consisted of CD4+ or CD8+ T cells sorted from blood, taken in a trial of the OX40 agonist ivuxolimab. Receptors originate from an adult with an advanced solid tumor such as melanoma, head and neck, liver or kidney cancer.

This rearrangement joins TRBV5-1 to TRBJ2-7; 7 positions agree with TRBD1. Looked up from germline, CDR1 is SGHRS and CDR2 is YFSETQ. V lost 3 bases, J lost 5 bases, and 8 bases stayed unmatched. CDR3 length: 14 amino acids. CDR3 nucleotides: TGCGCCAGCAGCTGGGGACAGAGGGCCCACGAGCAGTACTTC. It codes for CASSWGQRAHEQYF. The variable domain in full, with the rest retrieved from reference TRBV5-1 and TRBJ2-7, is KAGVTQTPRYLIKTRGQQVTLSCSPISGHRSVSWYQQTPGQGLQFLFEYFSETQRNKGNFPGRFSGRQFSNSRSEMNVSTLELGDSALYLCASSWGQRAHEQYFGPGTRLTVT.

The chain combines TRBV19 with TRBJ2-6; D remains unclear. Germline CDR1 LNHDA, CDR2 SQIVND (reference sequence). V lost 5 bases, J lost 5 bases, and 13 bases lay in between. This CDR3 spans 15 amino acids. The CDR3 sequence: CASSSRPPWANVLTF. CDR3 bases: TGTGCCAGTAGTTCCAGGCCTCCCTGGGCCAACGTCCTGACTTTC.

This chain links TRBV2 with TRBJ2-7, with 8 positions matching TRBD1. CDR3 length: 15 amino acids. Germline values: CDR1 SNHLY, CDR2 FYNNEI. Trimming took 5 bases from V and 4 from J; bases not matched to a gene: 10. The CDR3 here is CASSTPTQGAYEQYF. The CDR3 nucleotides are TGTGCCAGCAGTACCCCTACTCAGGGGGCTTACGAGCAGTACTTC.

This chain joins TRBV2 and TRBJ1-5; 7 bases map to TRBD1. The V gene end was trimmed by 5 bases and the J gene end by 3 bases; junction bases not matched to a gene: 13. Germline-derived CDR1 and CDR2 are SNHLY and FYNNEI. CDR3 length equals 17 residues. CDR3 sequence: CASSFDRAPFSNQPQHF. In DNA, the CDR3 is TGTGCCAGCAGTTTCGACAGGGCCCCTTTTTCCAATCAGCCCCAGCATTTT.

V gene TRBV5-1 combines with J gene TRBJ1-3; D not resolved. From germline, CDR1 is SGHRS and CDR2 YFSETQ. Trimming left V 3 bases short and J 0 bases short, with 7 bases between. The CDR3 contains 14 residues. The CDR3 DNA reads as TGCGCCAGCAGCTCGACACACTCTGGAAACACCATATATTTT. It translates to CASSSTHSGNTIYF. Full variable domain (outside the CDR3, taken from reference TRBV5-1 and TRBJ1-3): KAGVTQTPRYLIKTRGQQVTLSCSPISGHRSVSWYQQTPGQGLQFLFEYFSETQRNKGNFPGRFSGRQFSNSRSEMNVSTLELGDSALYLCASSSTHSGNTIYFGEGSWLTVV.

Only one count was recorded for this clone. The chain links TRBV9 to TRBJ2-2; 8 nucleotides agree with TRBD1. CDR1 and CDR2 from the germline V gene are SGDLS and YYNGEE. This CDR3 has 15 amino acids. With 3 bases clipped from V and 1 base from J, the junction kept 2 bases outside the gene matches. The CDR3 reads CASSAGQVNTGELFF. The CDR3 DNA sequence: TGTGCCAGCAGCGCGGGACAGGTGAACACCGGGGAGCTGTTTTTT.

The chain joins TRBV7-3 to TRBJ2-1, with 8 bases matching TRBD2. V lost 4 bases and J lost 9; bases outside the gene matches: 8. The CDR3 covers 14 residues. The germline gives CDR1 SGHTA, CDR2 FQGTGA. CDR3 protein: CASSSSSGMSEQFF. CDR3 DNA: TGTGCCAGCAGCTCGAGTAGCGGGATGAGTGAGCAGTTCTTC.

The chain links TRBV30 to TRBJ2-7, with TRBD2 matching over 10 bases. CDR1 is GTSNPN, CDR2 SVGIG, per germline (reference sequence). J lost 2 bases, V lost 5 bases, and 3 bases had no gene match. This CDR3 contains 13 residues. The CDR3 DNA reads TGTGCCTGGGGGACTAGCGCACCCTACGAGCAGTACTTC. Its translation is CAWGTSAPYEQYF.

This clone was detected a few times. CDR3 nucleotides: TGTGCCAGCAGTTTATGGCAGGGACTAGGGACAGATACGCAGTATTTT. As protein: CASSLWQGLGTDTQYF. V is TRBV27 and J is TRBJ2-3, with TRBD2 identical over 8 bases. Germline V gives CDR1 MNHEY, CDR2 SMNVEV (reference sequence). The CDR3 has 16 amino acids. After removal of 1 base from V and 3 bases from J, the junction contained 6 bases not matched to a gene.

The rearrangement links TRBV11-2 to TRBJ2-5; 9 bases fit TRBD2. Trimming at V came to 5 bases and at J to 7 bases, leaving 11 bases not matched to a gene. Germline values: CDR1 SGHAT, CDR2 FQNNGV. The CDR3 length is 15 residues. The CDR3 DNA follows: TGTGCCAGCAGCGGAGCGGGGGGTCGTCGTGGGACCCAGTACTTC. Residues: CASSGAGGRRGTQYF.

J is TRBJ2-7 and V is TRBV5-8; no reliable D call. V lost 7 bases, J lost 2 bases, and 16 bases lay in between. CDR1 is SGHTS and CDR2 is YDEGEE in the germline V gene. This CDR3 region has 14 residues. CDR3 sequence reads: CASQVRQAAYEQYF. The CDR3 DNA follows: TGTGCCAGCCAAGTACGGCAGGCTGCCTACGAGCAGTACTTC.

Judged by abundance, this clone is medium-sized. The rearrangement uses TRBV5-6 and TRBJ2-5, with a possible D match to TRBD1 (6 bases). The CDR3 loop spans 15 amino acids. CDR1 is SGHDT, CDR2 YYEEEE, per germline. Trimming took off 2 bases at V and 1 base at J, with 12 bases between the two ends. This CDR3 reads CASSFKRTAQETQYF. For the CDR3, the DNA is TGTGCCAGCAGCTTTAAACGGACAGCCCAAGAGACCCAGTACTTC.

J is TRBJ1-3 and V is TRBV11-2, with no clear D. CDR3 size: 12 residues. Germline lookup yields CDR1 SGHAT and CDR2 FQNNGV. The germline V and J ends were trimmed by 6 bases and 3 bases, with 6 bases remaining between them. CDR3 nucleotide sequence: TGTGCCAGCAGAGGCTATGGAAACACCATATATTTT. Encoded protein: CASRGYGNTIYF.

The chain couples TRBV4-2 to TRBJ2-1; 7 bases map to TRBD2. The germline V gene has CDR1 LGHNA and CDR2 YNFKEQ. Germline trimming cut 4 bases from V and 0 bases from J; bases unmatched to any gene: 15. There are 19 residues in the CDR3. The CDR3 sequence is CASSLRARSGGSSYNEQFF. The CDR3 coding sequence is TGTGCCAGCAGCCTCCGGGCTCGAAGTGGCGGGAGCTCCTACAATGAGCAGTTCTTC.

The V call is TRBV2, the J call TRBJ1-1, with TRBD1 identical over 9 bases. V was pared by 11 bases and J by 0 bases, with 10 bases of the junction left unmatched. The CDR3 consists of 15 residues. From germline, CDR1 is SNHLY and CDR2 FYNNEI. In DNA form, the CDR3 reads TGTGCCGGTTTACCGGGACAGGGCATGAACACTGAAGCTTTCTTT. Translated: CAGLPGQGMNTEAFF.

The chain couples TRBV7-8 to TRBJ2-1; 8 bases are a match to TRBD2. Trimming removed 5 bases from V and 0 bases from J; junction bases left unmatched: 6. This CDR3 is 16 amino acids long. CDR1 and CDR2 (germline): SGHVS, FQNEAQ. CDR3 sequence reads: CASSVIAGSSYNEQFF. The CDR3 nucleotides read TGTGCCAGCAGCGTTATAGCGGGAAGCTCCTACAATGAGCAGTTCTTC.

V usage is TRBV9 and J usage is TRBJ1-2, with 11 nucleotides matching TRBD1. V was pared by 0 bases and J by 4 bases, with 5 bases of the junction left unmatched. The CDR3 covers 16 residues. From germline, CDR1 is SGDLS and CDR2 YYNGEE. The chain's CDR3 is CASSVEGQGDPYGYTF. CDR3 DNA: TGTGCCAGCAGCGTAGAGGGACAGGGGGACCCCTATGGCTACACCTTC.

V gene TRBV5-1 combines with J gene TRBJ2-1; 7 bases map to TRBD2. The CDR3 has 16 amino acids. V lost 7 bases and J lost 6; bases outside the gene matches: 16. From germline, CDR1 is SGHRS and CDR2 YFSETQ. The CDR3 is CASRLSGGSAFNEQFF. CDR3 nucleotide sequence: TGCGCCAGCCGCCTTTCGGGCGGGAGTGCCTTCAATGAGCAGTTCTTC.

This clone was seen a few times. The rearrangement uses TRBV21-1 and TRBJ2-2; TRBD2 is the table's D call, not checked against the DNA. TRBV21-1 is tagged as a pseudogene. The CDR3 extends over 13 amino acids. As DNA, the CDR3 is TGTGCCAGCAGCAACTCGAACACCGGGGAGCTGTTTTTT. Residues: CASSNSNTGELFF.

This clone appeared once. V and J are TRBV6-5 and TRBJ1-1; D unresolved. Germline V gene sequence: CDR1 MNHEY, CDR2 SVGAGI. The CDR3 covers 12 residues. Trimming took off 4 bases at V and 5 bases at J, with 8 bases between the two ends. CDR3 in DNA: TGTGCCAGCAGTTTAGGGAGGACTGAAGCTTTCTTT. Encoded protein: CASSLGRTEAFF.

CDR3 residues: CASSFDLNTEAFF. CDR3 nucleotides: TGTGCCAGCAGCTTTGACCTTAACACTGAAGCTTTCTTT. The V and J genes are TRBV7-2 and TRBJ1-1; D ambiguous. This CDR3 is 13 amino acids long. V lost 3 bases and J 2 bases, leaving 7 bases between the germline ends. Germline CDR1 and CDR2: SGHTA and FQGNSA. Full variable domain (missing parts from reference TRBV7-2 and TRBJ1-1): GAGVSQSPSNKVTEKGKDVELRCDPISGHTALYWYRQSLGQGLEFLIYFQGNSAPDKSGLPSDRFSAERTGGSVSTLTIQRTQQEDSAVYLCASSFDLNTEAFFGQGTRLTVV.

This chain connects TRBV7-9 to TRBJ1-4, with 8 bases aligning to TRBD1. This CDR3 spans 15 amino acids. In germline, CDR1 is SEHNR, CDR2 FQNEAQ (reference sequence). V shed 5 bases, J shed 3 bases, and the junction held 5 bases outside the gene matches. The CDR3 sequence is CASSPQGAANEKLFF. CDR3 DNA: TGTGCCAGCAGCCCTCAGGGGGCGGCTAATGAAAAACTGTTTTTT.

In nucleotides, the CDR3 is TGTGCCAGCAGTGAAATGGGAACCCAGGGGGCGCGGAACGAGCAGTACTTC. Encoded protein: CASSEMGTQGARNEQYF. This sequence joins TRBV2 and TRBJ2-7; 8 nucleotides agree with TRBD1. The CDR3 is made up of 17 amino acids. V shed 2 bases, J shed 5 bases, and the junction held 14 bases outside the gene matches. From germline, CDR1 is SNHLY and CDR2 FYNNEI.

The chain is built from TRBV7-2 and TRBJ2-5; D uncertain. V gave up 4 bases and J gave up 3 bases, with 18 bases separating them. The CDR3 runs 16 residues. Germline V gives CDR1 SGHTA, CDR2 FQGNSA. This CDR3 is CASSSQRFKGKETQYF. In DNA, the CDR3 is TGTGCCAGCAGCTCACAGAGGTTTAAGGGAAAAGAGACCCAGTACTTC.

Written as DNA, the CDR3 is TGTGCCAGCAGCTTACAGGGCAGCCGTAACTATGGCTACACCTTC. Translation gives CASSLQGSRNYGYTF. The chain joins TRBV7-2 to TRBJ1-2; D might be TRBD1 (5 bases). V lost 2 bases and J 1 base, leaving 11 bases between the germline ends. The V gene's germline CDR1 is SGHTA and CDR2 FQGNSA. The CDR3 is made up of 15 amino acids.

This chain joins TRBV20-1 and TRBJ2-5; D call uncertain. CDR3 length: 11 amino acids. Germline lookup yields CDR1 DFQATT and CDR2 SNEGSKA (reference sequence). The germline V and J ends were trimmed by 0 bases and 5 bases, with 4 bases remaining between them. The CDR3 nucleotides are TGCAGTGCTAGAGATGGGGAGACCCAGTACTTC. The encoded protein is CSARDGETQYF.

On this clone itself: Relative to the germline gene, one junction end is altered; a read error may explain this. The rearrangement links TRBV6-5 to TRBJ2-7, with 11 bases identical to TRBD2. Germline CDR1 MNHEY, CDR2 SVGAGI. This CDR3 is built from 15 residues. The CDR3 reads CAGSYSLAGGHEQYF. CDR3 DNA: TGTGCCGGCAGTTACTCGCTAGCGGGAGGCCACGAGCAGTACTTC.

J is TRBJ1-2 and V is TRBV11-2; D is possibly TRBD1 (6 bases). Germline assignment: CDR1 SGHAT and CDR2 FQNNGV. V shed 5 bases and J shed 3 bases, with 10 bases lying between them. This CDR3 has 13 amino acids. As DNA, the CDR3 is TGTGCCAGCAGCCAGGGACATTACTATGGCTACACCTTC. The encoded protein is CASSQGHYYGYTF.

This chain uses TRBV30 with TRBJ1-3; D perhaps matches TRBD1 (6 bases). CDR3 length: 15 amino acids. V was trimmed by 3 bases and J by 3 bases, leaving 15 bases between them. Germline V gives CDR1 GTSNPN, CDR2 SVGIG (reference sequence). CDR3 nucleotide sequence: TGTGCCTGGAGACACCACAGGGATCATGGAAACACCATATATTTT. As protein: CAWRHHRDHGNTIYF.

The chain joins TRBV12-5 to TRBJ2-5; either TRBD1 or TRBD2 may supply D (5 bases each). The CDR3 contains 15 residues. The V end lost 1 base, the J end lost 7 bases, and 16 bases lay between the germline ends. Germline values: CDR1 LGHNT, CDR2 FRNRAP. CDR3 protein: CASGLAPTGPGTQYF. In DNA, the CDR3 is TGTGCTAGTGGTTTGGCCCCGACGGGGCCGGGGACCCAGTACTTC.

A note on this clone: At the DNA level, this CDR3 is encoded by other sequences in the same sample as well. This chain uses TRBV5-1 with TRBJ1-1; D is perhaps TRBD1 (5 bases). Trimming left V 0 bases short and J 7 bases short, with 10 bases between. Germline lookup yields CDR1 SGHRS and CDR2 YFSETQ. This CDR3 comprises 13 residues. The CDR3 spells CASSLVGQGEAFF. CDR3 sequence (DNA): TGCGCCAGCAGCTTGGTGGGCCAGGGTGAAGCTTTCTTT.

The rearrangement uses TRBV27 and TRBJ1-4; no definite D call. Trimming left V 5 bases short and J 0 bases short, with 16 bases between. This CDR3 region has 17 residues. Germline V gene sequence: CDR1 MNHEY, CDR2 SMNVEV (reference sequence). The CDR3 DNA is TGTGCCAGCAGTCGTGTGGGCAGAGGTTCAACTAATGAAAAACTGTTTTTT. It translates to CASSRVGRGSTNEKLFF.